Listed below are T cell receptor beta chains from one sample, sequenced in a study of T-cell reconstitution after alpha-beta-depleted transplantation in children. MiXCR was run by TCRdb on the PCR reads, yielding one entry per CDR3 protein. The data contain about 340,000 distinct CDR3 sequences, 15% to 20% of them singletons. Sequenced material: PBMCs, mostly from graft donor cells, taken 360 days after TCRalphabeta/CD19-depleted stem cell transplant. These receptors were taken from a male patient between 2 and 15 years old who had a stem cell transplant for acute lymphoblastic leukemia, so the T cells may come from the graft donor. Each CDR3 is given with its conserved first and last residue. The order of the fields is clone size, D gene, J gene, V gene, CDR3 protein, CDR3 DNA. A D gene is named only where the DNA matches it firmly. The listing skips clone size in some rows; elsewhere it reads once, few, many or a size class.

>few|TRBD2|TRBJ2-5|TRBV11-2
CASSPRTSGGVYQETQYF
TGTGCCAGCAGCCCTAGGACTAGCGGTGGGGTGTACCAAGAGACCCAGTACTTC
>NA|NA|TRBJ1-1|TRBV7-2
CASRTGTANTEAFF
TGTGCCAGCAGAACCGGGACTGCGAACACTGAAGCTTTCTTT
>few|NA|TRBJ2-7|TRBV4-1
CASPMPRQVGVYEQYF
TGCGCCAGCCCTATGCCCCGACAGGTGGGGGTCTACGAGCAGTACTTC
>few|NA|TRBJ1-1|TRBV25-1
CASSESLGQGGGAFF
TGTGCCAGCAGTGAATCCCTGGGGCAGGGAGGGGGAGCTTTCTTT
>few|NA|TRBJ2-6|TRBV29-1
CSVEARGANVLTF
TGCAGCGTTGAAGCTCGCGGGGCCAACGTCCTGACTTTC
>many|NA|TRBJ2-1|TRBV10-3
CAISEGGFYNEQFF
TGTGCCATCAGTGAGGGGGGATTCTACAATGAGCAGTTCTTC
>few|NA|TRBJ2-5|TRBV12-3/TRBV12-4
CAVQETQYF
TGTGCCGTCCAAGAGACCCAGTACTTC
>few|NA|TRBJ2-7|TRBV7-8
CASSLDRAPPYEQYF
TGTGCCAGCAGCTTGGACCGGGCGCCTCCCTACGAGCAGTACTTC
>NA|TRBD1|TRBJ2-7|TRBV5-5
CASSLVTGALYEQYF
TGTGCCAGCAGCTTGGTTACAGGGGCCCTCTACGAGCAGTACTTC
>many|NA|TRBJ2-1|TRBV29-1
CSVGDPRRYNEQFF
TGCAGCGTTGGGGACCCACGACGGTACAATGAGCAGTTCTTC
>NA|NA|TRBJ2-1|TRBV7-7
CASSRGGGGYNEQFF
TGTGCTAGCAGCCGAGGGGGGGGTGGGTACAATGAGCAGTTCTTC
>many|TRBD1|TRBJ1-4|TRBV12-3/TRBV12-4
CASQGATNEKLFF
TGTGCCAGCCAGGGGGCGACTAATGAAAAACTGTTTTTT
>many|NA|TRBJ1-2|TRBV12-3/TRBV12-4
CASSLGVGYTF
TGTGCCAGCAGTTTAGGGGTCGGCTACACCTTC
>NA|NA|TRBJ2-1|TRBV20-1
CSALTNEQFF
TGCAGTGCCCTGACCAATGAGCAGTTCTTC
>few|NA|TRBJ2-1|TRBV28
CASSSTWEHNEQFF
TGTGCCAGCAGTAGTACTTGGGAGCACAATGAGCAGTTCTTC
>NA|TRBD2|TRBJ2-7|TRBV20-1
CSARAGGSYEQYF
TGCAGTGCTAGAGCTGGCGGGAGCTACGAGCAGTACTTC
>NA|TRBD2|TRBJ2-1|TRBV12-3/TRBV12-4
CASSKNGRANSEQFF
TGTGCCAGCAGCAAAAATGGGAGGGCCAACAGTGAGCAGTTCTTC